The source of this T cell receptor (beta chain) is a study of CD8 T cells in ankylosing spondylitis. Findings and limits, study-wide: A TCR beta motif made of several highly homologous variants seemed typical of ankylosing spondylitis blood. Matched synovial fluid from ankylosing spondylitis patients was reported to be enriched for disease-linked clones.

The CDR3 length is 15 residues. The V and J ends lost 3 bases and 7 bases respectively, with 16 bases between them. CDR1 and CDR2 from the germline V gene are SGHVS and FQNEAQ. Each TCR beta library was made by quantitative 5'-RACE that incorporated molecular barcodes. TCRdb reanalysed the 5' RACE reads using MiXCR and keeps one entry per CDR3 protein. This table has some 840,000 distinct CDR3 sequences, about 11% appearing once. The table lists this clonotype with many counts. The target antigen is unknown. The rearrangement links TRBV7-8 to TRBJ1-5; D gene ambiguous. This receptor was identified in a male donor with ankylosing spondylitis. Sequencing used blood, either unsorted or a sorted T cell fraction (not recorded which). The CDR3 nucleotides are TGTGCCAGCAGCTTGCGGATTTATCAGAACCAGCCCCAGCATTTT. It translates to CASSLRIYQNQPQHF.